The clone carrying this TCR beta chain was recorded at least ten times. The antigen is unknown. This sample is part of a study of T cells in Graves' hyperthyroidism and ophthalmopathy. Study-level points and caveats: Classification by a 13 V-J model distinguished ophthalmopathy from stable hyperthyroidism.

Not enrolled were patients with uncontrolled infection, other autoimmune disease, pregnancy or lactation. There are 17 residues in the CDR3. Germline assignment: CDR1 SGHTA and CDR2 FQGNSA. Trimming left V 0 bases short and J 0 bases short, with 12 bases between. From RNA transcripts, TCR beta CDR3 regions were amplified. First-round RT-PCR with HTBI primers amplified the TCR CDR3 region. TCRdb reanalysed the multiplex PCR reads using MiXCR and keeps one entry per CDR3 protein. Among roughly 400,000 distinct CDR3 sequences listed, around an eighth were seen once. The sequencing sample was made of blood. The J gene is TRBJ2-1, the V gene TRBV7-2; TRBD1 is a possible D gene (6 bases). This clonotype was sampled from a middle-aged man with Graves' ophthalmopathy. The CDR3 sequence is CASSLAGAGHSYNEQFF. Here the CDR3 DNA reads TGTGCCAGCAGCTTAGCGGGGGCGGGCCACTCCTACAATGAGCAGTTCTTC.